These 19 T cell receptor beta chains originate from one sample sequenced in a study of OX40 agonist ivuxolimab in advanced cancers. TCRdb keeps only in-frame clones here, not all; method: immunoSEQ multiplex PCR. The sample has 70,000 to 95,000 clones, 88% seen once; the top ten hold about 3.8%. The sequenced sample was CD4+ or CD8+ T cells sorted from blood, obtained in a trial of the OX40 agonist ivuxolimab. The receptors stem from an adult with an advanced solid tumor such as melanoma, head and neck, liver or kidney cancer.

This rearrangement joins TRBV6-1 to TRBJ2-2, with no clear D. The CDR3 is 13 residues long. Trimming shortened V by 6 bases and J by 1 base, and 6 bases separated the two germline ends. CDR1 is MNHNS and CDR2 is SASEGT in the germline V gene. As DNA, the CDR3 is TGTGCCAGCAGAGGCGGGAACACCGGGGAGCTGTTTTTT. As protein: CASRGGNTGELFF.

The rearrangement links TRBV18 to TRBJ1-1, with D perhaps TRBD1 (6 bases). The germline V gene has CDR1 KGHSH and CDR2 LQKENI. The CDR3 covers 13 residues. The V end was cut by 4 bases, the J end by 3 bases, with 9 bases between. CDR3 amino acids: CASSQDRDTEAFF. The CDR3, as DNA: TGTGCCAGCTCACAGGACAGAGACACTGAAGCTTTCTTT.

The chain links TRBV7-8 to TRBJ2-1; the match to TRBD2 covers 13 bases. Germline-derived CDR1 and CDR2 are SGHVS and FQNEAQ. This CDR3 is 17 amino acids long. The V gene end was trimmed by 1 base and the J gene end by 7 bases; junction bases not matched to a gene: 7. The CDR3 sequence: CASSLGGLAGDRNEQFF. The CDR3 DNA reads TGTGCCAGCAGCTTAGGCGGACTAGCGGGAGATCGTAATGAGCAGTTCTTC.

The rearrangement uses TRBV19 and TRBJ1-2; 9 bases are a match to TRBD1. CDR1 and CDR2 from the germline V gene are LNHDA and SQIVND (reference sequence). CDR3 size: 16 residues. The V and J ends lost 6 bases and 1 base, in that order; junction bases with no gene match: 9. In DNA, the CDR3 is TGTGCCAGTAGCAAAAGAGACAGGGGGAGTAACTATGGCTACACCTTC. Protein product: CASSKRDRGSNYGYTF.

Only one count was recorded for this clone. The CDR3 loop is CASSPGTGADGIQYF. The DNA of the CDR3 is TGTGCCAGCAGCCCCGGGACGGGGGCGGACGGCATTCAGTACTTC. This chain connects TRBV11-3 to TRBJ2-4; D tentatively fits TRBD1 or TRBD2 (6 bases each). The CDR3 consists of 15 residues. CDR1 and CDR2 from the germline V gene are SGHNT and YENEEA. The germline V and J ends were trimmed by 5 bases and 9 bases, with 20 bases remaining between them.

This chain uses TRBV25-1 with TRBJ2-7; 7 bases line up with TRBD2. The V and J ends lost 4 bases and 4 bases, in that order; junction bases with no gene match: 19. Germline loops: CDR1 MGHDK, CDR2 SYGVNS. CDR3 length: 18 residues. In DNA, the CDR3 is TGTGCCAGCAGTGCCCGGGGTCTGAATTGGCGGGGGAAATACGAGCAGTACTTC. Its protein product is CASSARGLNWRGKYEQYF.

The rearrangement joins TRBV14 to TRBJ1-2; D ambiguous. The ends were cut back, 1 base at V and 6 bases at J, with 12 bases in the middle. CDR1 SGHDN and CDR2 FVKESK come from the germline V gene. The CDR3 is made up of 14 amino acids. The CDR3 protein is CASSQAEHGDGYTF. CDR3 DNA sequence: TGTGCCAGCAGCCAAGCCGAGCACGGGGATGGCTACACCTTC.

This rearrangement joins TRBV18 to TRBJ2-1, with D tentatively TRBD1 or TRBD2 (5 bases each). The V and J ends lost 4 bases and 6 bases respectively, with 19 bases between them. The CDR3 contains 16 residues. From germline, CDR1 is KGHSH and CDR2 LQKENI. CDR3 in DNA: TGTGCCAGCTCACTAAATTCCGGGACGGAAACCAATGAGCAGTTCTTC. Translating gives CASSLNSGTETNEQFF.

This chain joins TRBV19 and TRBJ2-1; 10 bases line up with TRBD2. The ends lost 4 bases at V and 5 bases at J; junction bases unmatched: 11. The CDR3 is 17 residues long. CDR1 is LNHDA and CDR2 is SQIVND in the germline V gene (reference sequence). The CDR3 bases are TGTGCCAGTAGTAATTTGGTTAGCGGGAGGCAAGACAATGAGCAGTTCTTC. This codes for CASSNLVSGRQDNEQFF.

V and J are TRBV7-9 and TRBJ2-2; 7 positions match TRBD2. Germline V gives CDR1 SEHNR, CDR2 FQNEAQ (reference sequence). V trimming: 10 bases; J trimming: 4 bases; junction bases outside the gene matches: 12. The CDR3 consists of 15 residues. The CDR3 DNA reads TGTGCCACCAACTCAGGACTAGACGGCACCGGGGAGCTGTTTTTT. Amino acids: CATNSGLDGTGELFF.

The chain has TRBV6-5 and TRBJ2-7; D gene uncertain. The CDR3 is made up of 14 amino acids. CDR1 MNHEY and CDR2 SVGAGI come from the germline V gene. Trimming took 7 bases from V and 1 from J, leaving 14 bases between them. The CDR3 protein is CASTLDGSSYEQYF. CDR3 nucleotides: TGTGCCAGCACTCTGGACGGATCTTCCTACGAGCAGTACTTC.

The rearrangement uses TRBV18 and TRBJ2-2; 8 bases fit TRBD2. Germline V lookup: CDR1 KGHSH, CDR2 LQKENI. V shed 2 bases, J shed 7 bases, and the junction held 6 bases outside the gene matches. CDR3 length: 15 residues. The CDR3 DNA is TGTGCCAGCTCACCATCGGGACTAGTGCACGGGGAGCTGTTTTTT. Protein sequence: CASSPSGLVHGELFF.

The rearrangement links TRBV5-4 to TRBJ2-5; tentative D call: TRBD2 (6 bases). Trimming pared 4 bases from V and 2 bases from J, leaving 9 bases between. Germline V gene lookup returns CDR1 SGHNT and CDR2 YYREEE (reference sequence). The CDR3 length is 13 residues. The CDR3 DNA is TGTGCCAGCAGCCCCGGGACTCAAGAGACCCAGTACTTC. Its protein product is CASSPGTQETQYF.

The gene calls are TRBV2 and TRBJ1-2, with D perhaps TRBD1 (5 bases). Germline CDR1 and CDR2: SNHLY and FYNNEI. CDR3 size: 15 residues. Deletions cut 2 bases from V and 4 bases from J, with 14 bases between. DNA of the CDR3: TGTGCCAGCAGTGAACAAGGGACCCTTATCTATGGCTACACCTTC. This translates into CASSEQGTLIYGYTF.

J is TRBJ2-3 and V is TRBV5-6; D is ambiguous. The germline V and J ends were trimmed by 3 bases and 2 bases, with 7 bases remaining between them. The CDR3 has 13 residues. The germline gives CDR1 SGHDT, CDR2 YYEEEE. CDR3 region: CASSSDLTDTQYF. In DNA, the CDR3 is TGTGCCAGCAGCTCAGACCTCACAGATACGCAGTATTTT. The whole variable domain, filled in from reference TRBV5-6 and TRBJ2-3, reads DAGVTQSPTHLIKTRGQQVTLRCSPKSGHDTVSWYQQALGQGPQFIFQYYEEEERQRGNFPDRFSGHQFPNYSSELNVNALLLGDSALYLCASSSDLTDTQYFGPGTRLTVL.

This chain connects TRBV9 to TRBJ2-2, with D uncertain. The CDR3 contains 17 residues. Trimming left V 0 bases short and J 4 bases short, with 16 bases between. Germline V gene data show CDR1 as SGDLS and CDR2 as YYNGEE. Here the CDR3 reads CASSVESTHLGTGELFF. The CDR3 nucleotides are TGTGCCAGCAGCGTAGAGTCCACACATTTAGGCACCGGGGAGCTGTTTTTT.

The chain has TRBV28 and TRBJ1-2; D is undetermined. The length of the CDR3 is 14 residues. Germline-derived CDR1 and CDR2 are MDHEN and SYDVKM. Trimming shortened V by 2 bases and J by 5 bases, and 12 bases separated the two germline ends. DNA of the CDR3: TGTGCCAGCAGTTTAGGGTCACTTCTTTATGGCTACACCTTC. Its protein product is CASSLGSLLYGYTF.

V gene TRBV29-1 combines with J gene TRBJ2-3; 9 bases are shared with TRBD2. Unmatched junction bases numbered 3, after V lost 1 base and J lost 4 bases. From germline, CDR1 is SQVTM and CDR2 ANQGSEA. This CDR3 has 14 amino acids. CDR3 DNA sequence: TGCAGCGTTGAAGGGACTAGCGTTCCAGATACGCAGTATTTT. It translates to CSVEGTSVPDTQYF.

As for this clone: The same CDR3 is also encoded by other DNA sequences in this sample. The J gene is TRBJ2-7, the V gene TRBV13; 9 positions agree with TRBD2. CDR1 is PRHDT and CDR2 is FYEKMQ in the germline V gene (reference sequence). The CDR3 loop spans 18 amino acids. V shed 0 bases, J shed 3 bases, and the junction held 12 bases outside the gene matches. This CDR3 reads CASSLGGAAGGRGYEQYF. CDR3 in DNA: TGTGCCAGCAGCTTAGGGGGGGCCGCGGGCGGGAGGGGCTACGAGCAGTACTTC.